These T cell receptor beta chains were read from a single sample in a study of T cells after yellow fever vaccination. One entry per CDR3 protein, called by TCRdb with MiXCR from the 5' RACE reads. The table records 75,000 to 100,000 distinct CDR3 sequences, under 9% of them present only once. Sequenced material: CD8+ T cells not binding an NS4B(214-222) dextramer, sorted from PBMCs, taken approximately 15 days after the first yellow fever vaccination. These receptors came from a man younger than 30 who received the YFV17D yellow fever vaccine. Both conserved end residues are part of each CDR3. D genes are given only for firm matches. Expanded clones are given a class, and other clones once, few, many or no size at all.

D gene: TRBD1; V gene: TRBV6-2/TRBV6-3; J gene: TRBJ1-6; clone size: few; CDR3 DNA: TGTGCCAGCACCAAGGGACAGGAAGATAATTCACCCCTCCACTTT; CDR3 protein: CASTKGQEDNSPLHF
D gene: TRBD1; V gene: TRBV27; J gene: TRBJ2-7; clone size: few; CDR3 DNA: TGTGCCAGCAGCTTAGGGACAGGGACCCACTACGAGCAGTACTTC; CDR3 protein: CASSLGTGTHYEQYF
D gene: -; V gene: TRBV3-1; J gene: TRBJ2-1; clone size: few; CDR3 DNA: TGTGCCAGCAGCCAAGGACAGTTCTCCTACAATGAGCAGTTCTTC; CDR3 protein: CASSQGQFSYNEQFF
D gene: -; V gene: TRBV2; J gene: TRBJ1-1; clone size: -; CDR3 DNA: TGTGCCAGCGAGACAGGCATGAACACTGAAGCTTTCTTT; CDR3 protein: CASETGMNTEAFF
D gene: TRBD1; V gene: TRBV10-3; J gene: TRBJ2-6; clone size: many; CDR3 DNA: TGTGCCATCAGCGGGACAGGGGGATCTGGGGCCAACGTCCTGACTTTC; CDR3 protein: CAISGTGGSGANVLTF
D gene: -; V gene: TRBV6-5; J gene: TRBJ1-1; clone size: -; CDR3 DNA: TGTGCCAGCAGTTACTCGATTGGCAGGGAGGGCACTGAAGCTTTCTTT; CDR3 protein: CASSYSIGREGTEAFF
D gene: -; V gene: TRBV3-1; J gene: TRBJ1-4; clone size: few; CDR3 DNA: TGTGCCAGCAGCCAACAGACCGCCGGGACACCTAATGAAAAACTGTTTTTT; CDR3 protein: CASSQQTAGTPNEKLFF
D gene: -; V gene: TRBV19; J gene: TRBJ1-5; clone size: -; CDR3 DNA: TGTGCCAGTAGTCACGGTAATCAGCCCCAGCATTTT; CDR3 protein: CASSHGNQPQHF
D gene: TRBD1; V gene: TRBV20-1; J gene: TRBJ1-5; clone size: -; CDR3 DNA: TGCAGTGCTAGAGCATACAGGGGTGGGAGCAATCAGCCCCAGCATTTT; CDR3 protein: CSARAYRGGSNQPQHF
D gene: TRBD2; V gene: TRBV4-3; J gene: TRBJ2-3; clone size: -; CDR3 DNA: TGCGCCAGCAGCCAAGATAGGTTCGGGGGGGGCACAGATACGCAGTATTTT; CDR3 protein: CASSQDRFGGGTDTQYF
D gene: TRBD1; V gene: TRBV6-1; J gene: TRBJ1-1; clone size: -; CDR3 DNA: TGTGCCAGCAGTATCGGGACAGGCATGAACACTGAAGCTTTCTTT; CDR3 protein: CASSIGTGMNTEAFF
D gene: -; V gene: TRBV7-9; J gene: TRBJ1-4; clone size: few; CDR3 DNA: TGTGCCAGCAGCTTAGTCACAGGGAAAGGTGAAAAACTGTTTTTT; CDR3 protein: CASSLVTGKGEKLFF
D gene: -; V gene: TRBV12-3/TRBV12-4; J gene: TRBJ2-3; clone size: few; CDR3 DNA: TGTGCCAGCAGGGGGCGAGGAGATACGCAGTATTTT; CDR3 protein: CASRGRGDTQYF
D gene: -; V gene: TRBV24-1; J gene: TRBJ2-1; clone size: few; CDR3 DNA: TGTGCCACCAGTGGGACTTCGAATGAGCAGTTCTTC; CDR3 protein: CATSGTSNEQFF
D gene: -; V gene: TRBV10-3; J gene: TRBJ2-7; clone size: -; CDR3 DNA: TGTGCCACCGGGCGTAGCTCCGACTACGAGCAGTACTTC; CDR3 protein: CATGRSSDYEQYF
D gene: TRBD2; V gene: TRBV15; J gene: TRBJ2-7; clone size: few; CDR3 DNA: TGTGCCACCAGCAGAGGACTAGCGGCCTACGAGCAGTACTTC; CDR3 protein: CATSRGLAAYEQYF
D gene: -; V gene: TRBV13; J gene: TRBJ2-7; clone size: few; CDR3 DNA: TGTGCCAGCAGCCTAAGACTCTTTGGTACCTACGAGCAGTACTTC; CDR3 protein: CASSLRLFGTYEQYF
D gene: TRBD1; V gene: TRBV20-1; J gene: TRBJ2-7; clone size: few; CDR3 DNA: TGCAGTGCTGTGGGGACAGAACGCTCCTACGAGCAGTACTTC; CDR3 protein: CSAVGTERSYEQYF
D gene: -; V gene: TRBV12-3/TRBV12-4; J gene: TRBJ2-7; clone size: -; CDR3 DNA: TGTGCCAGCAGCCTCTACAGGGACGAGCAGTACTTC; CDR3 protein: CASSLYRDEQYF
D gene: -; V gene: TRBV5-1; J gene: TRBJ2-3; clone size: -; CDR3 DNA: TGCGCCAGCAGTACAGGGTCGAGTCCAGATACGCAGTATTTT; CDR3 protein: CASSTGSSPDTQYF
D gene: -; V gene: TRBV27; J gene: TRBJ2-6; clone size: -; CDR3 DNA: TGTGCCAGCAGTCTCTTCTGGGCCGGTGGGGCCAACGTCCTGACTTTC; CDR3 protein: CASSLFWAGGANVLTF
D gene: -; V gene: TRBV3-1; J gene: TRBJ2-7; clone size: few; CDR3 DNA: TGTGCCAGCAGTCCTGCTAGCTCCTACGAGCAGTACTTC; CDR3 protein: CASSPASSYEQYF
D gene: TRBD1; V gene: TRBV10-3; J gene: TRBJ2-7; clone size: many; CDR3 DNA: TGTGCCATCGGGGGGACAGGGTCCTACGAGCAGTACTTC; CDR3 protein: CAIGGTGSYEQYF
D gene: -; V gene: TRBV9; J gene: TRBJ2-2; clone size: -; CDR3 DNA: TGTGCCAGCAGCCCCAGCACCGGGGAGCTGTTTTTT; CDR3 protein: CASSPSTGELFF
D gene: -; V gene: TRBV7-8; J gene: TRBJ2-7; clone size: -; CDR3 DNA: TGTGCCAGCAGCTTAGCTTTGGACACCCACTACGAGCAGTACTTC; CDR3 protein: CASSLALDTHYEQYF
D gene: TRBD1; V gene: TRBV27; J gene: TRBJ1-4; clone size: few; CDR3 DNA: TGTGCCAGCAGCTGGACAGGGGCAGGTGAAAAACTGTTTTTT; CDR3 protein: CASSWTGAGEKLFF
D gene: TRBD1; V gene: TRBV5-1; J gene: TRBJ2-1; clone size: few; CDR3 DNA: TGCGCCAGCAGCGAAGGACAGGGGGCAAATGAGCAGTTCTTC; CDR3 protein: CASSEGQGANEQFF
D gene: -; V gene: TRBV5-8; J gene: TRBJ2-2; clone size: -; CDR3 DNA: TGTGCCAGCAGCTTGCCAGAGTCGAACACCGGGGAGCTGTTTTTT; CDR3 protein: CASSLPESNTGELFF
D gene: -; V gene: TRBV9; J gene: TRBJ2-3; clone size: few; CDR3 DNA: TGTGCCAGCAGCGCCCCGATTAGCACAGATACGCAGTATTTT; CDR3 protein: CASSAPISTDTQYF
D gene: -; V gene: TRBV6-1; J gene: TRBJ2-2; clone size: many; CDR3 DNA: TGTGCCAGCAGAATCAGGGACATGTACACCGGGGAGCTGTTTTTT; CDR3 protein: CASRIRDMYTGELFF
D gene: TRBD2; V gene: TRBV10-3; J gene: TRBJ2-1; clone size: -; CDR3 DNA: TGTGCCATCAGTGACGGCGGGGGTACCTATGAGCAGTTCTTC; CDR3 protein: CAISDGGGTYEQFF
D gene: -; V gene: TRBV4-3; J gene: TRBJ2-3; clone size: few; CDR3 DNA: TGCGCCAGCAGCCAAGGTCGTGGATACGGGAATACGCAGTATTTT; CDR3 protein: CASSQGRGYGNTQYF